The present T cell receptor (beta chain) was sequenced within a study of T cells after yellow fever vaccination. The CDR3 runs to 14 residues. The V gene end was trimmed by 6 bases and the J gene end by 7 bases; junction bases not matched to a gene: 8. TCRdb re-derived calls from the 5' RACE reads in MiXCR, one entry per CDR3 protein. The sample comprises about 330,000 distinct CDR3 sequences, 6.5% to 8.5% of which are singletons, and roughly a sixth rests with the top ten. The study's findings and limits: Most primary-vaccination clones reappeared after the booster (approximately 95% CD4, 85% to 90% CD8). Of the clonotypes, a small share occurred in both CD4 and CD8 compartments. FACS-sorted repertoires might harbor abundant contaminating clonotypes from the bulk population.

On this clonotype itself: As yet, its antigen is unknown.

The chain carries TRBV12-3 or TRBV12-4 and TRBJ2-5, with 10 nucleotides matching TRBD2. The receptor was isolated from a young man who received the YFV17D yellow fever vaccine. The material sequenced was PBMCs, taken approximately 40 days after the first yellow fever vaccination. CDR3 nucleotide sequence: TGTGCCAGCAGCCCTCCTAGCGGGGGAGGGACCCAGTACTTC. Residues: CASSPPSGGGTQYF.